This T cell receptor (beta chain) was captured by sequencing in a study of blood T cell repertoires in COVID-19. Germline V gene data show CDR1 as SNHLY and CDR2 as FYNNEI. CDR3 length: 15 residues. V dropped 4 bases and J dropped 6; count of bases not matched to a gene: 4. Some clones are missing from TCRdb's copy, which holds only in-frame ones; the method was immunoSEQ multiplex PCR. The data hold about 68,000 clones, with 75% to 95% observed a single time. The rearrangement uses TRBV2 and TRBJ1-6; TRBD1 matches 9 bases. The specimen was peripheral blood. The receptor was derived from a human donor in a cohort sampled during active COVID-19. CDR3 protein: CASSVRDRANSPLHF. CDR3 nucleotides: TGTGCCAGCAGTGTACGGGACAGGGCTAATTCACCCCTCCACTTT. The complete variable domain, with remaining parts taken from reference TRBV2 and TRBJ1-6, reads EPEVTQTPSHQVTQMGQEVILRCVPISNHLYFYWYRQILGQKVEFLVSFYNNEISEKSEIFDDQFSVERPDGSNFTLKIRSTKLEDSAMYFCASSVRDRANSPLHFGNGTRLTVT.